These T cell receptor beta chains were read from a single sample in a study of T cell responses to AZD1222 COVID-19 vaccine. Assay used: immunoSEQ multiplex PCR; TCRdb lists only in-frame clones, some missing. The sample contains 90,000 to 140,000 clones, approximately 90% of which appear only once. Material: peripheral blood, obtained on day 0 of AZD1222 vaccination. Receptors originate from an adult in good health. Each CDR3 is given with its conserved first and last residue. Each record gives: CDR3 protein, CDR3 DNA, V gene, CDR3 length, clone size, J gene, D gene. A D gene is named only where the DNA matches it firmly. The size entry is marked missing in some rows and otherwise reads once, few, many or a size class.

CASSESDRGIEKLFF,TGCGCCAGCAGTGAGTCGGACAGGGGAATCGAAAAACTGTTTTTT,TRBV10-2,15,-,TRBJ1-4,TRBD1
CASSPPRQGNNYGYTF,TGTGCCAGTAGTCCGCCTCGACAGGGGAATAACTATGGCTACACCTTC,TRBV19,16,-,TRBJ1-2,TRBD1
CASSQDHWLAAYYEQYF,TGCGCCAGCAGCCAAGATCATTGGCTAGCGGCTTACTACGAGCAGTACTTC,TRBV4-1,17,-,TRBJ2-7,TRBD2
CASSFSYEQYF,TGTGCCAGCAGCTTCTCCTACGAGCAGTACTTC,TRBV5-4,11,-,TRBJ2-7,-
CASSSDGIYGYTF,TGTGCCAGCAGCTCGGATGGAATTTATGGCTACACCTTC,TRBV11-1,13,once,TRBJ1-2,-
CASSPARLAGSTDTQYF,TGTGCCAGCAGTCCCGCGAGACTAGCGGGAAGCACAGATACGCAGTATTTT,TRBV27,17,-,TRBJ2-3,TRBD2
CASSLGRSYEQYF,TGTGCCAGCAGTTTAGGCAGAAGCTACGAGCAGTACTTC,TRBV27,13,-,TRBJ2-7,-
CASKRAGDNEKLFF,TGTGCCAGCAAGAGGGCGGGGGATAATGAAAAACTGTTTTTT,TRBV28,14,-,TRBJ1-4,-
CASSWVSGNTIYF,TGTGCCAGCAGCTGGGTCTCTGGAAACACCATATATTTT,TRBV7-9,13,-,TRBJ1-3,-
CASSLDTGYGYTF,TGTGCCAGCAGCTTGGACACCGGCTATGGCTACACCTTC,TRBV5-6,13,-,TRBJ1-2,-
CASNAGTGGNSPLHF,TGTGCCAGTAACGCCGGGACAGGGGGCAATTCACCCCTCCACTTT,TRBV19,15,-,TRBJ1-6,TRBD1
CASSPRQGSEKLFF,TGTGCCAGCAGCCCCCGACAGGGTAGCGAAAAACTGTTTTTT,TRBV9,14,once,TRBJ1-4,TRBD1
CASKQGANTGELFF,TGTGCCAGCAAACAGGGGGCGAACACCGGGGAGCTGTTTTTT,TRBV27,14,-,TRBJ2-2,TRBD1
CASRATSNNEQFF,TGCGCCAGCAGAGCTACTAGTAACAATGAGCAGTTCTTC,TRBV5-1,13,-,TRBJ2-1,-
CASSPVRGIAYGYTF,TGTGCCAGCAGCCCTGTCAGAGGAATCGCCTATGGCTACACCTTC,TRBV5-5,15,-,TRBJ1-2,-
CASSQGQNYGYTF,TGTGCCAGCAGCCAAGGACAGAACTATGGCTACACCTTC,TRBV14,13,-,TRBJ1-2,-
CASSTTRNPKNIQYF,TGTGCCAGTAGTACTACCCGGAACCCCAAAAACATTCAGTACTTC,TRBV19,15,few,TRBJ2-4,-
CASSARGQGHEQFF,TGTGCCAGCAGCGCGAGAGGACAGGGGCATGAGCAGTTCTTC,TRBV9,14,-,TRBJ2-1,TRBD1
CASSEAGITEAFF,TGTGCCAGCTCTGAGGCAGGGATCACTGAAGCTTTCTTT,TRBV2,13,-,TRBJ1-1,-
CASSQDLQGGSSYNEQFF,TGTGCCAGCAGCCAAGATCTCCAGGGAGGAAGCTCCTACAATGAGCAGTTCTTC,TRBV4-2,18,once,TRBJ2-1,-
CASSTGTGGDEQYF,TGTGCCAGCAGCACAGGGACAGGGGGGGACGAGCAGTACTTC,TRBV5-5,14,-,TRBJ2-7,TRBD1
CASSLSRGTNYEQYF,TGTGCCAGCAGCTTATCTAGGGGCACAAACTACGAGCAGTACTTC,TRBV7-8,15,once,TRBJ2-7,-
CASSPRETGELFF,TGTGCCAGCAGCCCTCGGGAGACCGGGGAGCTGTTTTTT,TRBV11-3,13,-,TRBJ2-2,-
CASSSPTGEDSPLHF,TGTGCCAGCAGCTCACCGACAGGGGAGGATTCACCCCTCCACTTT,TRBV9,15,-,TRBJ1-6,TRBD1
CASSQEIRAFTEAFF,TGTGCCAGCAGCCAAGAGATCAGGGCATTTACTGAAGCTTTCTTT,TRBV4-2,15,-,TRBJ1-1,-
CASSTGTGSYNEQFF,TGTGCCAGTAGTACCGGGACAGGGTCCTACAATGAGCAGTTCTTC,TRBV19,15,-,TRBJ2-1,TRBD1
CASSLDPGLAGEGSYNEQFF,TGTGCCAGCAGCTTAGATCCCGGACTAGCGGGAGAGGGCTCCTACAATGAGCAGTTCTTC,TRBV11-2,20,-,TRBJ2-1,TRBD2